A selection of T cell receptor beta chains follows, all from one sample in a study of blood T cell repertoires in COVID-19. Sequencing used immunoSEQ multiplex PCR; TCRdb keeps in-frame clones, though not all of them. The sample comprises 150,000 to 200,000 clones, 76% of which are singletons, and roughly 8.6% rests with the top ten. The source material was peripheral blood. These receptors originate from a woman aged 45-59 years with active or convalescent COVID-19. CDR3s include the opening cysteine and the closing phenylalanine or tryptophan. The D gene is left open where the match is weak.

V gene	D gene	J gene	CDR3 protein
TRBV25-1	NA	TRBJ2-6	CASSKVGVGANVLTF
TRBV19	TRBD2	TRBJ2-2	CASSALGAGGDTGELFF
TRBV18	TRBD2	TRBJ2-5	CASSPPLMTSGETQYF
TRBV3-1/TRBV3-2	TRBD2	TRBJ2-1	CASSQALAGWGQFF
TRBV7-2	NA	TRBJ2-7	CASSFSGTPVYEQYF
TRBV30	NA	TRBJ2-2	CAWIQTRGTGELFF
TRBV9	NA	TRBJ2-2	CASSARMGRTGELFF
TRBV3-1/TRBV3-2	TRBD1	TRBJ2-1	CASSQGGGASYNEQFF
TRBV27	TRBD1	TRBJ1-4	CASRRTGAPVTNEKLFF
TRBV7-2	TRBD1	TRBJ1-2	CASSRRTGPMGYYTF
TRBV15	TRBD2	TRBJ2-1	CATSRTHGGGNEQFF
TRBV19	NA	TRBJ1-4	CASSTLGGGNEKLFF
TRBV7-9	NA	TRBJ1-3	CASSGAGGRESGNTIYF
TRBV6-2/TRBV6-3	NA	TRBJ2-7	CASSSGQPGGEQYF
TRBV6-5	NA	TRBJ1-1	CASRLKSPNTEAFF
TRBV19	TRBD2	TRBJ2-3	CASSMSGTTSTDTQYF
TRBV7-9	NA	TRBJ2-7	CASSGLAHGEQYF
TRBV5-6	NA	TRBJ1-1	CASTPGGFFGTEAFF
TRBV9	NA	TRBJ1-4	CASSGGGVNEKLFF
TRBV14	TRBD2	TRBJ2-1	CASSPQIEAGAYNEQFF
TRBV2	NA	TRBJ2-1	CASSEEVSSYNEQFF
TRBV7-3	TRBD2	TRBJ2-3	CASSSWDLAGSTDTQYF
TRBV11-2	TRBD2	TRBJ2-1	CASSLDRAGAKGEQFF
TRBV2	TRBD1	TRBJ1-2	CASRGQGHYGYTF
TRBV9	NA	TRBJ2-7	CASSVQGGSDEQYF
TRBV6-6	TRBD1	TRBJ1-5	CASSRDRDNQPQHF
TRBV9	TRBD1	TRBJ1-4	CASSGGTGEEKLFF
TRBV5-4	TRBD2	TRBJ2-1	CASSFRTSGGRNEQFF
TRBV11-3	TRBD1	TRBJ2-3	CASSYGTALTDTQYF
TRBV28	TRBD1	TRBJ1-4	CASNPQQGAGEKLFF
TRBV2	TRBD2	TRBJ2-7	CASTIPGEGYEQYF
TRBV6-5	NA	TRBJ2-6	CASREGSGANVLTF
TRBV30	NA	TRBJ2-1	CAWGGASYNEQFF
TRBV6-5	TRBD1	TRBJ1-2	CASSYPSGTGGYGYTF